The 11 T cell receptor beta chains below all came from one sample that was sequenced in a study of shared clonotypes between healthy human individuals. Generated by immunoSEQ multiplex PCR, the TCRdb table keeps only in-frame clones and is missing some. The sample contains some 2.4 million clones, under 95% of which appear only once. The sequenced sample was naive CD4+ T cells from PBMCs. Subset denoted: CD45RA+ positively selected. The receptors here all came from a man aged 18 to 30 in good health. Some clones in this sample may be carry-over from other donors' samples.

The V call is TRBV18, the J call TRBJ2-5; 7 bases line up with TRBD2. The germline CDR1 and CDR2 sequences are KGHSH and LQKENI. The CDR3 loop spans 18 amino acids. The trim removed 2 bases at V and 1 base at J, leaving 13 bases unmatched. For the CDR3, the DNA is TGTGCCAGCTCACCATTTAGGGTCCAGCGGGGCTTCCAAGAGACCCAGTACTTC. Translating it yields CASSPFRVQRGFQETQYF. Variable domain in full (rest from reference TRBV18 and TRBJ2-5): NAGVMQNPRHLVRRRGQEARLRCSPMKGHSHVYWYRQLPEEGLKFMVYLQKENIIDESGMPKERFSAEFPKEGPSILRIQQVVRGDSAAYFCASSPFRVQRGFQETQYFGPGTRLLVL.

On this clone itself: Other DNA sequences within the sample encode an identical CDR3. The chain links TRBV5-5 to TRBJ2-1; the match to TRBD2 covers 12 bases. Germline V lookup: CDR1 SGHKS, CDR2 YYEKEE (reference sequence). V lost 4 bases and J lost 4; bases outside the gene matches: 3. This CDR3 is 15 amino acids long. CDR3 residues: CASSPGLAGYNEQFF. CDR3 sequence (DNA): TGTGCCAGCAGCCCGGGACTAGCGGGTTACAATGAGCAGTTCTTC.

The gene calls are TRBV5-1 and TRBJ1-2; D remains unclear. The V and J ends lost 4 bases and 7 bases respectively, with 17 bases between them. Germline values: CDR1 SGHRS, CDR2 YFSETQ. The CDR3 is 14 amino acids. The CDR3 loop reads CASSAGAGEGGYTF. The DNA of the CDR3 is TGCGCCAGCAGCGCGGGAGCCGGAGAGGGTGGCTACACCTTC. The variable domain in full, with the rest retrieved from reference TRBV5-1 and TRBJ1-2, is KAGVTQTPRYLIKTRGQQVTLSCSPISGHRSVSWYQQTPGQGLQFLFEYFSETQRNKGNFPGRFSGRQFSNSRSEMNVSTLELGDSALYLCASSAGAGEGGYTFGSGTRLTVV.

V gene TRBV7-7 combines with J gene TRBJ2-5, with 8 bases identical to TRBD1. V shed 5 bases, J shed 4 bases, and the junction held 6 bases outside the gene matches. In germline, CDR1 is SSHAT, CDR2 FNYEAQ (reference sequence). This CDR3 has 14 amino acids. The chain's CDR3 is CASSPQGGGETQYF. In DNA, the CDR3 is TGTGCCAGCAGCCCACAGGGGGGTGGAGAGACCCAGTACTTC. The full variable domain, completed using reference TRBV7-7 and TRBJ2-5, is GAGVSQSPRYKVTKRGQDVTLRCDPISSHATLYWYQQALGQGPEFLTYFNYEAQPDKSGLPSDRFSAERPEGSISTLTIQRTEQRDSAMYRCASSPQGGGETQYFGPGTRLLVL.

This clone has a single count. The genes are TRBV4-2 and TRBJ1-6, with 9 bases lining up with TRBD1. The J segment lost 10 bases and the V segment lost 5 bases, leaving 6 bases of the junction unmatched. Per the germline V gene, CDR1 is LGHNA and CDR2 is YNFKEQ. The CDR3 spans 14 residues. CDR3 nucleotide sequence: TGTGCCAGCAGCACCCGGACAGGGGAATCACCCCTCCACTTT. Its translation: CASSTRTGESPLHF.

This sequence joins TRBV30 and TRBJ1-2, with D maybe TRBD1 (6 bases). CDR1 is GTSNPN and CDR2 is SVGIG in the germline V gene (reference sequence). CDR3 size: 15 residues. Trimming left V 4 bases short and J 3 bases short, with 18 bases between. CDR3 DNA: TGTGCCTGGATTCCTAACCGGGGGGCAGACTATGGCTACACCTTC. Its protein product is CAWIPNRGADYGYTF.

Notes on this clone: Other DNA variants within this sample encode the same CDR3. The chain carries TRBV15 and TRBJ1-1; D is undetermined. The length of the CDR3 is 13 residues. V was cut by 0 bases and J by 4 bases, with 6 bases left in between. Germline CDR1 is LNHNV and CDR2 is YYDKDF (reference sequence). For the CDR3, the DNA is TGTGCCACCAGCAGAGATCGGGGCACTGAAGCTTTCTTT. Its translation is CATSRDRGTEAFF.

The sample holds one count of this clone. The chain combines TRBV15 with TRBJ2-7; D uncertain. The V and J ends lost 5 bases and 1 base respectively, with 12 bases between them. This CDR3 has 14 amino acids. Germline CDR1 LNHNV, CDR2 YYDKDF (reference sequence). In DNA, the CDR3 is TGTGCCACCAGCCCCACGAGCATTTCCTACGAGCAGTACTTC. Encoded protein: CATSPTSISYEQYF.

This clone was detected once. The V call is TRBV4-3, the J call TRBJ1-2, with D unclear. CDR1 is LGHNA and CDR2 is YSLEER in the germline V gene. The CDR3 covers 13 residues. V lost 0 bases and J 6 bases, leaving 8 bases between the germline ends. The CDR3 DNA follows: TGCGCCAGCAGCCAAGATAGAGGCCATGGCTACACCTTC. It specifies CASSQDRGHGYTF.

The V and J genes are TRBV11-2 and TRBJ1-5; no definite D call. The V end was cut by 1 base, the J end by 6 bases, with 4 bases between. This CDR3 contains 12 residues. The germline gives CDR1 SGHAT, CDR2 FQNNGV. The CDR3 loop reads CASSLGGQPQHF. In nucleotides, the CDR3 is TGTGCCAGCAGCTTAGGGGGTCAGCCCCAGCATTTT.

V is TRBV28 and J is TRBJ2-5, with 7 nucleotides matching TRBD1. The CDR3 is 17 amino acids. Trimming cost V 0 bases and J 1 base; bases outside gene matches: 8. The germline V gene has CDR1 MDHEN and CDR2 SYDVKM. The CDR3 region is CASSLWTGMGAQETQYF. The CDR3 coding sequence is TGTGCCAGCAGTTTATGGACAGGGATGGGGGCCCAAGAGACCCAGTACTTC.